This T cell receptor (beta chain) was captured in a study of blood T cell repertoires in COVID-19. Overall study: Samples came from the United States, Italy and Spain, spanning acute and convalescent COVID-19. T cells, B-cell-depleted T cells, or PBMCs supplied cDNA or gDNA.

As originally analysed: How many nucleated cells were present was estimated from reference gene primer amplification. The protocol was immunoSEQ multiplex PCR, while the TCRdb copy is restricted to in-frame clones and leaves out a portion. The D gene and trimming were derived from the DNA, and the V and J assignments and clone size from that table. The sample carries 250,000 to 350,000 clones, 84% recorded once. The CDR3 is made up of 15 amino acids. V lost 3 bases to trimming and J lost 5 bases, with 17 bases between them. CDR1 is SGHRS, CDR2 YFSETQ, per germline. The Seattle patients joined while their infection was active and were tracked longitudinally afterward.

This sequence originates from a human donor with COVID-19, enrolled during active disease. The donor label of this sample is uncertain. V gene TRBV5-1 combines with J gene TRBJ1-1; D gene uncertain. The material sequenced was peripheral blood. This CDR3 is CASSWEGVSGTEAFF. The CDR3 DNA is TGCGCCAGCAGCTGGGAGGGCGTATCGGGGACTGAAGCTTTCTTT. The full variable domain, with the rest looked up from reference TRBV5-1 and TRBJ1-1, is KAGVTQTPRYLIKTRGQQVTLSCSPISGHRSVSWYQQTPGQGLQFLFEYFSETQRNKGNFPGRFSGRQFSNSRSEMNVSTLELGDSALYLCASSWEGVSGTEAFFGQGTRLTVV.